This T cell receptor beta chain originates from a study of identifying expanded T cells in peripheral blood. Regarding the study as a whole: About 1.3 clones differed between technical replicates, versus 16.4 and 19 over time.

The germline V gene encodes CDR1 SGHTA and CDR2 FQGTGA. This CDR3 is 14 amino acids long. Trimming stripped 3 bases from V and 1 base from J, with 6 bases between. No infections or other immune events were documented during collection. Libraries were prepared by immunoSEQ multiplex PCR; TCRdb keeps only in-frame clonotypes and omits some of them. Counted here are about 81,000 clones, 84% occurring once; the ten biggest clones make up 20%. As concerns this clone: The antigen is undetermined.

The gene calls are TRBV7-3 and TRBJ2-2; D might be TRBD1 (6 bases). The sequenced material came from blood. This TCR came from a person aged 18 to 70 in good health. The CDR3 DNA reads as TGTGCCAGCAGCTTGGGACAGAACACCGGGGAGCTGTTTTTT. The encoded protein is CASSLGQNTGELFF.